This T cell receptor (beta chain) was retrieved from a study of response to subunit inactivated influenza vaccine. Whole-study findings and limits: That few new T cells are recruited by each seasonal influenza vaccination was the authors' suggestion.

Per the germline V gene, CDR1 is ENHRY and CDR2 is SYGVKD. J gave up 9 bases and V 9 bases, and 9 bases lay outside the gene matches. The CDR3 covers 13 residues. TCRdb called the RT-PCR reads again in MiXCR, with one record for every CDR3 protein. This table holds roughly 290,000 distinct CDR3 sequences, about a fifth found once. As for this clonotype: Antigen unknown.

The sequence was collected from a man aged 50 to 69 who received an inactivated influenza vaccine. The gene calls are TRBV10-3 and TRBJ2-1, with 9 bases identical to TRBD2. The sample was PBMCs from blood, taken approximately 20 months after vaccination. Here the CDR3 DNA reads TGTGCCATGTCGGTAGCGGGAGAGGTTGAGCAGTTCTTC. The encoded protein is CAMSVAGEVEQFF.